This T cell receptor beta chain was documented in a study of blood T cell repertoires in COVID-19 (dated by TCRdb to 2020 to 2021). With regard to the full study: Collaborator samples came from the United States, Italy and Spain and covered acute and convalescent phases of COVID-19. HLA class I and class II types, where available, came from metadata supplied by the sample provider rather than from assay-based typing. Samples were obtained from the ongoing ImmuneRACE study (first 160 participants) and from roughly 1,300 subjects provided by 6 global collaborators. The material from the prospective study consisted of cDNA or gDNA derived from T cells, B-cell-depleted T cells, or PBMCs. The dataset comprised deeply sampled blood TCRbeta repertoires from subjects exposed to, actively infected with, or recovered from COVID-19. Nearly every sample came with metadata listing a de-identified subject ID, COVID-19 status, age in years and sex. A freely available public database, intended as a resource for researchers studying the immune response to SARS-CoV-2, is where the repertoires were released.

The paper's findings and limits, for the study overall: How much clinical and demographic metadata was included differed by source and by participant, and the metadata was provided uncurated.

TCRbeta CDR3 regions were amplified from genomic DNA using the immunoSEQ Assay, a bias-controlled multiplex PCR. Per the authors' processing: The number of nucleated cells in each sample was estimated from the amplification of reference gene primers within the assay. Sequence reads were collapsed and filtered to measure the absolute abundance of every unique TCRbeta CDR3 rearrangement. For each sample, productive Simpson clonality was calculated as the square root of Simpson's diversity index over productive rearrangements. The clones in this table, taken by TCRdb from immuneACCESS, are in-frame only. Not every clone is retained; where verified, under half of the shortfall comes from an unresolved V gene, and the cause of the rest is unknown. Clonal size and the V and J genes are those of that table, whereas D and trimming came from the DNA. The sample table contains 200,000 to 250,000 clones; only one count was recorded for over 75% of them. The ten biggest clones cover roughly 12% of the sample.

Turning to this clone: The clone's antigen remains unknown. Base-call qualities are not available, and no considerably larger clone is one nucleotide away.

For CDR1 and CDR2, the germline V gene lists SGHRS and YFSETQ. Trimming removed 3 bases from V and 2 bases from J, leaving 15 bases between the germline ends. The CDR3 contains 15 residues, cysteine and phenylalanine counted. Solely the CDR3 DNA is kept, with 45 bases framed from the first base. At one collaborating source in Seattle, patients were enrolled during active infection and were followed longitudinally through the course of disease. Whole blood was collected in K2EDTA tubes by collaborating institutions according to the institutions' own protocols. Collaborator samples were shipped for TCRbeta analysis as frozen whole blood, isolated PBMCs, or DNA extracted from either sample type.

The receptor's source is a man aged 50 or older with COVID-19, enrolled during active disease. The specimen was peripheral blood. The chain is made from TRBV5-1 and TRBJ2-7, with TRBD1 tentatively as D gene (6 bases match). The base sequence is TGCGCCAGCAGCTCGATAGGGACAACAACCTACGAGCAGTACTTC. Its translation is CASSSIGTTTYEQYF.